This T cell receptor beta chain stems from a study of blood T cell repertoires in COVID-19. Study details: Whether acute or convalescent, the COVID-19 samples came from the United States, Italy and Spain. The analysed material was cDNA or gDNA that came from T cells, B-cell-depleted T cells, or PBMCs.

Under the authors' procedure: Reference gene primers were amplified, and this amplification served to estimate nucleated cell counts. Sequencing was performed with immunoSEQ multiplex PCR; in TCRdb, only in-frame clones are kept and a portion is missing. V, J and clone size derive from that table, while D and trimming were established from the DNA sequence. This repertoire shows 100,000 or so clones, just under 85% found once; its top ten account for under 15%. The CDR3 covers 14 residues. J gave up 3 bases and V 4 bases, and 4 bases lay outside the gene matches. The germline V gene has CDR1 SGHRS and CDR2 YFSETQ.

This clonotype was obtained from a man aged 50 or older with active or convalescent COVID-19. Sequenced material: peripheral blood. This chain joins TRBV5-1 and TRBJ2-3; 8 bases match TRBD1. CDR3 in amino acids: CASSPRQGTDTQYF. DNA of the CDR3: TGCGCCAGCAGCCCTCGACAGGGGACAGATACGCAGTATTTT.